The rows below give T cell receptor beta chains drawn from one sample of a study of blood T cell repertoires in COVID-19. The protocol was immunoSEQ multiplex PCR, while the TCRdb copy is restricted to in-frame clones and leaves out a portion. The top ten hold approximately 0.25% of the sample, which has 650,000 to 800,000 clones, 80% to 90% seen once. The sample comprised peripheral blood. These receptors originate from a woman aged 18-29 years with acute or convalescent COVID-19. The CDR3 runs from the conserved cysteine through the conserved F or W. D genes are given only for firm matches. A clone size is listed for some rows: how often the clone was seen (once, few, many), or a class if it is expanded.

TGTGCCAGCAGCGCTCAGGGGGCGGCGAACACTGAAGCTTTCTTT	CASSAQGAANTEAFF	TRBV9	TRBJ1-1	.	TRBD1
TGCGCCAGCACGCCATCCCAGAGGGCTAGCGGGTCCTACGAGCAGTACTTC	CASTPSQRASGSYEQYF	TRBV5-1	TRBJ2-7	.	TRBD2
TGTGTCTCAGGGGGGATGGCTGAAGCTTTCTTT	CVSGGMAEAFF	TRBV6-5	TRBJ1-1	.	TRBD1
TGTGCCAGCAGTTTCGGGAACACAGATACGCAGTATTTT	CASSFGNTDTQYF	TRBV12-3/TRBV12-4	TRBJ2-3	.	.
TGTGCCAGCTCGCTGGACAGGGTGGAAGGACGGCCCCAGCATTTT	CASSLDRVEGRPQHF	TRBV18	TRBJ1-5	.	TRBD1
TGTGCCAGCAGCCCGGGACAGGGGGCGAGGGTTCAGCCCCAGCATTTT	CASSPGQGARVQPQHF	TRBV7-8	TRBJ1-5	.	TRBD1
TGTGCCAGCACACGGACAGGGGCCGCTCCCTTAACCTTC	CASTRTGAAPLTF	TRBV12-3/TRBV12-4	TRBJ1-2	.	TRBD1
TGCAGCGTTGAAGACGGACAGGGAGCGTATGGCTACACCTTC	CSVEDGQGAYGYTF	TRBV29-1	TRBJ1-2	.	TRBD1
TGCGCCAGCAGCCGAGAGACAGGGAAAGCTGAAGCTTTCTTT	CASSRETGKAEAFF	TRBV5-1	TRBJ1-1	.	TRBD1
TGTGCCAGCAGCCAAGGAGACAGGAATTCCGGGGAGCTGTTTTTT	CASSQGDRNSGELFF	TRBV14	TRBJ2-2	.	.
TGTGCCTCCCGGGACACCAACACCGGGGAGCTGTTTTTT	CASRDTNTGELFF	TRBV30	TRBJ2-2	.	.
TGTGCCAGCAGCCAAGATGATGACACAGGGGCTGGAAACACCATATATTTT	CASSQDDDTGAGNTIYF	TRBV14	TRBJ1-3	.	TRBD1
TGTGCCAGCAGCTTATCGGGGTCCTCCAACTATGGCTACACCTTC	CASSLSGSSNYGYTF	TRBV7-3	TRBJ1-2	.	.
TGTGCCAGCAGCTTATATACAGGGACGAACACTGAAGCTTTCTTT	CASSLYTGTNTEAFF	TRBV7-2	TRBJ1-1	once	.
TGTGCCTGGGCCTTGGGGGGGATTCGGGAGACCCAGTACTTC	CAWALGGIRETQYF	TRBV30	TRBJ2-5	.	TRBD2
TGCGCCAGCAGCCGAATAGCGGCGAACACCGGGGAGCTGTTTTTT	CASSRIAANTGELFF	TRBV4-3	TRBJ2-2	.	.
TGTGCTAGTGCGAGCGAGCGGGGAACCACAGATACGCAGTATTTT	CASASERGTTDTQYF	TRBV12-5	TRBJ2-3	.	TRBD2
TGTGCCAGCTCACCGCCTACGGGACAGGGCTCCTACGAGCAGTACTTC	CASSPPTGQGSYEQYF	TRBV18	TRBJ2-7	.	TRBD1
TGTGCCAGCAGCCTCGACGGACTATCGGGGACTGAAGCTTTCTTT	CASSLDGLSGTEAFF	TRBV11-3	TRBJ1-1	.	.
TGTGCCAGCAGCTTAGAAAACGGGAGAGGGTATGGCTACACCTTC	CASSLENGRGYGYTF	TRBV7-2	TRBJ1-2	.	.
TGTGCCAGCACCGAAACGCAGGGTTTAGGCTACACCTTC	CASTETQGLGYTF	TRBV12-3/TRBV12-4	TRBJ1-2	.	.
TGCAGTGCTAGTTTAGCTCGCTGGAACACTGAAGCTTTCTTT	CSASLARWNTEAFF	TRBV20-1	TRBJ1-1	.	.
TGTGCCAGCAGTCCGGGCGCGGGAGGCTCTGAAGCTTTCTTT	CASSPGAGGSEAFF	TRBV27	TRBJ1-1	.	.
TGTGCCATCAGTGAGGGTGACAGGGGTTATAATTCACCCCTCCACTTT	CAISEGDRGYNSPLHF	TRBV10-3	TRBJ1-6	.	TRBD1
TGTGCCAGCAGTCAGGGTCAATCTGGAAACACCATATATTTT	CASSQGQSGNTIYF	TRBV2	TRBJ1-3	.	.
TGCAGCGTCCTGGGACAGATGAACACTGAAGCTTTCTTT	CSVLGQMNTEAFF	TRBV29-1	TRBJ1-1	.	TRBD1
TGTGCCAGCAGTTACTCGAGTATACAGTTCTTC	CASSYSSIQFF	TRBV6-2/TRBV6-3	TRBJ2-1	once	.
TGTGCCAGCAGCTTAGACAGGGCTGGAAATCAGCCCCAGCATTTT	CASSLDRAGNQPQHF	TRBV7-8	TRBJ1-5	.	.
TGTGCCAGCAGCTTAGGACTAGCGGGGCGCTCTCCAAAGACCCAGTACTTC	CASSLGLAGRSPKTQYF	TRBV11-2	TRBJ2-5	.	TRBD2
TGTGCCAGCAGTTCTGCAGGGGCGAACACTGAAGCTTTCTTT	CASSSAGANTEAFF	TRBV6-5	TRBJ1-1	.	.
TGCGCCAGCAGTAGGGGGATAGGGCAGTTCTTC	CASSRGIGQFF	TRBV5-1	TRBJ2-1	.	.
TGTGCCAGCAGCCAGAGGGGGGAAAAACTGTTTTTT	CASSQRGEKLFF	TRBV2	TRBJ1-4	.	.